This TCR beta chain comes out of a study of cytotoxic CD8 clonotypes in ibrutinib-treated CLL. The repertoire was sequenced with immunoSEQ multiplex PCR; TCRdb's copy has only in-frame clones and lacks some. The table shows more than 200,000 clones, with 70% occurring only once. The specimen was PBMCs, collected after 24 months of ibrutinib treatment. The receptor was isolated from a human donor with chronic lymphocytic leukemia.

Here the CDR3 DNA reads TGTGCCAGCAGGGGGACTTTACAGGGGGAGACCCAGTACTTC. Translation gives CASRGTLQGETQYF. This chain uses TRBV6-6 with TRBJ2-5; tentative D call: TRBD1 (7 bases). The germline V and J ends were trimmed by 6 bases and 5 bases, with 16 bases remaining between them. The germline V gene encodes CDR1 MNHNY and CDR2 SVGAGI (reference sequence). The CDR3 is 14 residues long.